Presented here are 8 T cell receptor beta chains from one specimen sequenced in a study of blood T cell repertoires in COVID-19. Assay: immunoSEQ multiplex PCR; the TCRdb copy retains only in-frame clones and omits some. The table includes over 450,000 clones, approximately 92% detected once. Sequencing used peripheral blood. The origin of the receptors is a man younger than 35 with COVID-19, enrolled during active disease.

V gene TRBV6-5 combines with J gene TRBJ2-3, with TRBD1 matching 8 bases. Losses at the gene ends were 7 bases for V and 6 bases for J; bases not matched to a gene: 12. The CDR3 contains 15 residues. Germline CDR1 reads MNHEY; CDR2 reads SVGAGI. The CDR3 spells CASTDLGQGIDTQYF. In DNA form, the CDR3 reads TGTGCCAGCACCGATCTAGGACAGGGAATCGATACGCAGTATTTT.

The chain links TRBV3-1 (or the pseudogene TRBV3-2) to TRBJ2-2; the D is unclear. In germline, CDR1 is LGHDT, CDR2 YNNKEL (reference sequence). The CDR3 consists of 17 residues. The V end was cut by 7 bases, the J end by 4 bases, with 22 bases between. The CDR3 DNA is TGTGCCAGCACCTCGAATGGTTTTGGAGTTTTCACCGGGGAGCTGTTTTTT. Protein product: CASTSNGFGVFTGELFF.

As DNA, the CDR3 is TGTGCCAGCAGCCGCTCCGGGACAGGAGCTGAAGCTTTCTTT. Residues: CASSRSGTGAEAFF. The chain is built from TRBV4-2 and TRBJ1-1, with 8 bases lining up with TRBD1. Germline loops: CDR1 LGHNA, CDR2 YNFKEQ. Germline trimming cut 4 bases from V and 6 bases from J; bases unmatched to any gene: 7. This CDR3 has 14 amino acids.

The chain recombines TRBV2 with TRBJ1-1; 8 positions match TRBD1. Trimming removed 7 bases from V and 4 bases from J; junction bases left unmatched: 11. Germline V lookup: CDR1 SNHLY, CDR2 FYNNEI. The CDR3 is made up of 15 amino acids. The chain's CDR3 is CASTAGTGSSTEAFF. CDR3 coding DNA: TGTGCCAGCACAGCCGGGACAGGAAGTAGCACTGAAGCTTTCTTT.

CDR3 coding DNA: TGTGCCAGCAGCTTGTCTTTGGGGGGAACTGAAGCTTTCTTT. Protein: CASSLSLGGTEAFF. This rearrangement joins TRBV5-6 to TRBJ1-1; a weak D match, TRBD1 (5 bases). In germline, CDR1 is SGHDT, CDR2 YYEEEE. This CDR3 is built from 14 residues. Between the trimmed V and J ends, which lost 1 base and 5 bases, there was a span of 12 bases. The full variable domain, completed using reference TRBV5-6 and TRBJ1-1, is DAGVTQSPTHLIKTRGQQVTLRCSPKSGHDTVSWYQQALGQGPQFIFQYYEEEERQRGNFPDRFSGHQFPNYSSELNVNALLLGDSALYLCASSLSLGGTEAFFGQGTRLTVV.

The gene calls are TRBV5-1 and TRBJ1-1, with D hard to call. The V end lost 3 bases, the J end lost 0 bases, and 6 bases lay between the germline ends. CDR3 length equals 13 residues. The germline CDR1 and CDR2 sequences are SGHRS and YFSETQ. The CDR3 reads CASSSYLNTEAFF. The CDR3, as DNA: TGCGCCAGCAGCTCCTACCTGAACACTGAAGCTTTCTTT.

DNA for the CDR3: TGTGCCAGCAGAGTACCGGAGGGCACTGAAGCTTTCTTT. It encodes CASRVPEGTEAFF. The chain has TRBV25-1 and TRBJ1-1; D uncertain. Looked up from germline, CDR1 is MGHDK and CDR2 is SYGVNS. CDR3 length: 13 amino acids. The V end was cut by 6 bases, the J end by 4 bases, with 12 bases between.

The CDR3 DNA is TGTGCCACCAGCAGAGGGGGGACAGGGAAATCCTACGAGCAGTACTTC. Encoded protein: CATSRGGTGKSYEQYF. The chain is built from TRBV15 and TRBJ2-7, with 9 bases lining up with TRBD1. The trim removed 1 base at V and 1 base at J, leaving 5 bases unmatched. The CDR3 has 16 residues. Germline CDR1 and CDR2: LNHNV and YYDKDF (reference sequence). The whole variable domain, remainder taken from reference TRBV15 and TRBJ2-7, is DAMVIQNPRYQVTQFGKPVTLSCSQTLNHNVMYWYQQKSSQAPKLLFHYYDKDFNNEADTPDNFQSRRPNTSFCFLDIRSPGLGDTAMYLCATSRGGTGKSYEQYFGPGTRLTVT.